These 27 T cell receptor beta chains came from one sample sequenced in a study of T cells in Graves' hyperthyroidism and ophthalmopathy. Amplification targeted TCR beta CDR3 regions from RNA transcripts. With the HTBI primer set, the TCR CDR3 went through a first round of RT-PCR. Each CDR3 protein is one row after TCRdb ran MiXCR on the multiplex PCR reads. Of roughly 700,000 distinct CDR3 sequences in the sample, 14% were seen once. The source material was blood. Receptor source: a woman between 18 and 29 years old with Graves' hyperthyroidism.

This clonotype was observed a few times. The DNA of the CDR3 is TGTGCCAGCAGTTCAACAGGGGGCGCTCCCTATGGCTACACCTTC. It translates to CASSSTGGAPYGYTF. The chain uses TRBV28 and TRBJ1-2; 9 nucleotides agree with TRBD1. Germline CDR1 reads MDHEN; CDR2 reads SYDVKM. With 4 bases clipped from V and 4 bases from J, the junction kept 7 bases outside the gene matches. The CDR3 loop spans 15 amino acids.

The chain is built from TRBV29-1 and TRBJ1-2, with 7 bases lining up with TRBD1. The CDR3 sequence is 16 residues long. V was clipped by 3 bases and J by 1 base; unmatched bases: 11. Germline V lookup: CDR1 SQVTM, CDR2 ANQGSEA. CDR3 nucleotides: TGCAGCGTTGACTCTCGGACAGGCGCCCTTAACTATGGCTACACCTTC. Translation: CSVDSRTGALNYGYTF. The variable domain in full, completed from reference TRBV29-1 and TRBJ1-2, reads SAVISQKPSRDICQRGTSLTIQCQVDSQVTMMFWYRQQPGQSLTLIATANQGSEATYESGFVIDKFPISRPNLTFSTLTVSNMSPEDSSIYLCSVDSRTGALNYGYTFGSGTRLTVV.

This clonotype appeared many times. The chain recombines TRBV2 with TRBJ2-2; D uncertain. Germline loops: CDR1 SNHLY, CDR2 FYNNEI. Trimming took 4 bases from V and 3 from J, leaving 6 bases between them. The CDR3 length is 13 residues. CDR3 sequence: CASSALHTGELFF. CDR3 DNA: TGTGCCAGCAGTGCCCTTCACACCGGGGAGCTGTTTTTT.

This clonotype was counted ten times or more. The chain employs TRBV20-1 and TRBJ1-1, with D tentatively TRBD1 (6 bases). The CDR3 is made up of 14 amino acids. The germline gives CDR1 DFQATT, CDR2 SNEGSKA (reference sequence). Trimming pared 0 bases from V and 3 bases from J, leaving 11 bases between. The CDR3 DNA reads TGCAGTGCTAGAGAAGGAGGGGGGGACACTGAAGCTTTCTTT. Protein product: CSAREGGGDTEAFF.

This clonotype showed up many times. The chain employs TRBV3-1 and TRBJ2-1; 9 bases agree with TRBD2. Germline values: CDR1 LGHDT, CDR2 YNNKEL (reference sequence). Germline trimming cut 4 bases from V and 3 bases from J; bases unmatched to any gene: 7. The CDR3 is 16 residues long. The CDR3 region is CASSRGVAGVYNEQFF. The CDR3 coding sequence is TGTGCCAGCAGCCGCGGTGTAGCGGGAGTCTACAATGAGCAGTTCTTC.

The genes are TRBV9 and TRBJ2-2, with TRBD2 identical over 8 bases. Germline lookup yields CDR1 SGDLS and CDR2 YYNGEE. With V trimmed by 4 bases and J by 0 bases, 5 bases remained unmatched. The CDR3 covers 16 residues. CDR3 loop: CASSPTSASNTGELFF. The CDR3 region has the DNA TGTGCCAGCAGCCCGACTAGCGCTTCGAACACCGGGGAGCTGTTTTTT.

The rearrangement joins TRBV9 to TRBJ2-1, with TRBD2 matching 9 bases. CDR3 length equals 16 residues. With V trimmed by 4 bases and J by 3 bases, 8 bases remained unmatched. Germline V lookup: CDR1 SGDLS, CDR2 YYNGEE. The CDR3 DNA reads as TGTGCCAGCAGCCTTAGCGGGAGAGGGTTCTACAATGAGCAGTTCTTC. It specifies CASSLSGRGFYNEQFF.

V is TRBV13 and J is TRBJ2-1, with D possibly matching TRBD1 (6 bases). Trimming shortened V by 5 bases and J by 0 bases, and 17 bases separated the two germline ends. Germline CDR1 reads PRHDT; CDR2 reads FYEKMQ (reference sequence). The CDR3 is 17 residues long. CDR3 sequence reads: CASSLNTGTSSYNEQFF. The CDR3 DNA follows: TGTGCCAGCAGCCTCAACACAGGGACGAGCTCCTACAATGAGCAGTTCTTC.

The V and J genes are TRBV20-1 and TRBJ2-7, with a tentative D call TRBD1 (5 bases). The CDR3 extends over 14 amino acids. Germline CDR1 and CDR2: DFQATT and SNEGSKA (reference sequence). V was clipped by 0 bases and J by 1 base, with 10 bases between them. Here the CDR3 DNA reads TGCAGTGCTAGAGATCTCAGGGAATCCTACGAGCAGTACTTC. It translates to CSARDLRESYEQYF.

In its sample, this clonotype was seen many times. This chain joins TRBV30 and TRBJ2-2; D is ambiguous. The CDR3 extends over 13 amino acids. Trimming took 2 bases from V and 4 from J, leaving 8 bases between them. Germline V lookup: CDR1 GTSNPN, CDR2 SVGIG (reference sequence). In DNA form, the CDR3 reads TGTGCCTGGAGTAGGGAATTCACCGGGGAGCTGTTTTTT. It codes for CAWSREFTGELFF.

The sample holds a few counts of this clonotype. The genes are TRBV12-3 or TRBV12-4 and TRBJ1-3, with no clear D. The germline V and J ends were trimmed by 3 bases and 0 bases, with 12 bases remaining between them. CDR3 length: 16 residues. The CDR3 DNA is TGTGCCAGCAGTTTTCATGGCGCGGCCTCTGGAAACACCATATATTTT. Encoded protein: CASSFHGAASGNTIYF.

This clonotype was seen ten or more times. The CDR3 nucleotides are TGTGCCACCAGCAGAGATCTGAGCTCAGATACGCAGTATTTT. Protein product: CATSRDLSSDTQYF. The rearrangement links TRBV15 to TRBJ2-3; unclear D gene. The CDR3 is made up of 14 amino acids. V was clipped by 0 bases and J by 4 bases, with 8 bases between them. The germline gives CDR1 LNHNV, CDR2 YYDKDF (reference sequence).

This clonotype occurred many times. The chain links TRBV3-1 to TRBJ1-2, with D unclear. V shed 2 bases and J shed 8 bases, with 9 bases lying between them. This CDR3 has 12 residues. Germline loops: CDR1 LGHDT, CDR2 YNNKEL (reference sequence). CDR3 bases: TGTGCCAGCAGCCAATGGCCGTACGGCTACACCTTC. Its protein product is CASSQWPYGYTF.

This clonotype was detected a few times. This chain connects TRBV20-1 to TRBJ1-5; D is ambiguous. Germline V gene data show CDR1 as DFQATT and CDR2 as SNEGSKA (reference sequence). With 0 bases removed from V and 7 bases from J, the gap between germline ends came to 10 bases. The CDR3 consists of 13 residues. The CDR3: CSARDMGEQPQHF. DNA of the CDR3: TGCAGTGCTAGAGATATGGGCGAACAGCCCCAGCATTTT.

This clonotype has only one observation. V usage is TRBV15 and J usage is TRBJ1-5; D is unresolved. Germline CDR1 LNHNV, CDR2 YYDKDF (reference sequence). Trimming took 1 base from V and 5 from J, leaving 9 bases between them. The CDR3 runs 14 residues. This chain's CDR3 is CATSRVTADQPQHF. Here the CDR3 DNA reads TGTGCCACCAGCAGAGTCACGGCGGATCAGCCCCAGCATTTT.

This clonotype was observed many times. The V gene is TRBV11-2, the J gene TRBJ2-4; TRBD1 matches 7 bases. Germline V gene sequence: CDR1 SGHAT, CDR2 FQNNGV. After removal of 5 bases from V and 3 bases from J, the junction contained 1 base not matched to a gene. The CDR3 length is 13 residues. CDR3 loop: CASSQGVKNIQYF. The CDR3 DNA reads TGTGCCAGCAGCCAGGGGGTCAAAAACATTCAGTACTTC.

This clonotype showed up just a few times. One end of the junction fails to match germline, which may point to a read error. The rearrangement links TRBV5-6 to TRBJ1-1; D not certain. Germline V gives CDR1 SGHDT, CDR2 YYEEEE. CDR3 size: 11 residues. CDR3 in amino acids: CASSYGTGAFF. CDR3 nucleotide sequence: TGTGCCAGCAGCTACGGAACTGGAGCTTTCTTT.

This clonotype was recorded many times. J is TRBJ1-6 and V is TRBV7-2; D is perhaps TRBD1 (5 bases). V lost 3 bases, J lost 7 bases, and 10 bases lay in between. In germline, CDR1 is SGHTA, CDR2 FQGNSA. This CDR3 spans 14 amino acids. CDR3 sequence: CASSFQGGNSPLHF. The CDR3, as DNA: TGTGCCAGCAGCTTTCAGGGCGGCAATTCACCCCTCCACTTT.

This clonotype has more than one count but fewer than ten. This sequence joins TRBV9 and TRBJ2-7; D might be TRBD1 (6 bases). The CDR3 runs 15 residues. Germline V gene sequence: CDR1 SGDLS, CDR2 YYNGEE. The ends were cut back, 4 bases at V and 0 bases at J, with 14 bases in the middle. CDR3 sequence reads: CASSPGAASSYEQYF. The CDR3 bases are TGTGCCAGCAGCCCAGGGGCGGCAAGCTCCTACGAGCAGTACTTC.

The gene calls are TRBV7-3 and TRBJ2-1; no reliable D call. Germline CDR1 and CDR2: SGHTA and FQGTGA. The CDR3 length is 14 residues. V was trimmed by 4 bases and J by 4 bases, leaving 11 bases between them. CDR3 amino acids: CASSSDPRYNEQFF. CDR3 bases: TGTGCCAGCAGCTCGGATCCGCGATACAATGAGCAGTTCTTC.

Written as DNA, the CDR3 is TGTGCCAGCAGACAAGGGGGGGTTGCAATAGATACGCAGTATTTT. Its translation is CASRQGGVAIDTQYF. The chain joins TRBV28 to TRBJ2-3; D possibly corresponds to TRBD2 (7 bases). Trimming shortened V by 6 bases and J by 5 bases, and 18 bases separated the two germline ends. Germline V gene lookup returns CDR1 MDHEN and CDR2 SYDVKM. The CDR3 sequence is 15 residues long.

This clonotype has a count of ten or more. The J gene is TRBJ1-1, the V gene TRBV6-1; 7 bases are shared with TRBD1. Germline V gene data show CDR1 as MNHNS and CDR2 as SASEGT. The trim removed 6 bases at V and 3 bases at J, leaving 7 bases unmatched. The CDR3 spans 14 residues. The CDR3 here is CASRLQGGHTEAFF. The CDR3 nucleotides are TGTGCCAGCAGACTGCAGGGGGGCCACACTGAAGCTTTCTTT.

The rearrangement uses TRBV12-3 or TRBV12-4 and TRBJ2-7; D is unclear. The CDR3 extends over 13 amino acids. The ends were cut back, 7 bases at V and 2 bases at J, with 12 bases in the middle. CDR3 protein: CASTERYPYEQYF. CDR3 DNA sequence: TGTGCCAGCACCGAACGTTACCCCTACGAGCAGTACTTC.

The chain couples TRBV6-1 to TRBJ2-1, with 10 nucleotides matching TRBD1. Germline loops: CDR1 MNHNS, CDR2 SASEGT. The CDR3 totals 15 residues. V was clipped by 5 bases and J by 1 base; unmatched bases: 2. CDR3 residues: CASSWDRGSYNEQFF. CDR3 nucleotides: TGTGCCAGCAGTTGGGACAGGGGTTCCTACAATGAGCAGTTCTTC.

V is TRBV24-1 and J is TRBJ1-5; no clear D. Germline loops: CDR1 KGHDR, CDR2 SFDVKD. This CDR3 spans 16 amino acids. V was shortened by 2 bases and J by 0 bases, with 10 bases between the two germline ends. CDR3: CATSDSRGDSNQPQHF. The CDR3 DNA reads as TGTGCCACCAGTGATTCTCGGGGAGATAGCAATCAGCCCCAGCATTTT.

This clonotype was seen only a few times. The V call is TRBV7-3, the J call TRBJ1-2; 7 bases match TRBD1. The V and J ends lost 5 bases and 7 bases, in that order; junction bases with no gene match: 7. The CDR3 is 13 residues long. Germline CDR1 and CDR2: SGHTA and FQGTGA. Here the CDR3 reads CASSPRQGVGYTF. Written as DNA, the CDR3 is TGTGCCAGCAGCCCCCGACAGGGTGTTGGCTACACCTTC.

V and J are TRBV5-6 and TRBJ1-6; tentative D call: TRBD1 (5 bases). The ends were cut back, 2 bases at V and 7 bases at J, with 13 bases in the middle. The CDR3 has 15 amino acids. Germline CDR1 is SGHDT and CDR2 is YYEEEE. The CDR3 DNA is TGTGCCAGCAGCTTTTATGGGGCTTCGAATTCACCCCTCCACTTT. It specifies CASSFYGASNSPLHF.